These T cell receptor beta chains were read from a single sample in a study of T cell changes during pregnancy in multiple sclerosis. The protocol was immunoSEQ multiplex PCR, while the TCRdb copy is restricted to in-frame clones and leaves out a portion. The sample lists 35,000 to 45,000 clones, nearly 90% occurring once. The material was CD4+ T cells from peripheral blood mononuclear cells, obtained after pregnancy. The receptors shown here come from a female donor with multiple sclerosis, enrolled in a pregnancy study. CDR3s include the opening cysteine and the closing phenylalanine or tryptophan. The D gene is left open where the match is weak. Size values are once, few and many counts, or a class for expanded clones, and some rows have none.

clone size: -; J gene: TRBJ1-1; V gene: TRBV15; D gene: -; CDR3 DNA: TGTGCCACCAGGAGACTCAGGGGTGGGACTGAAGCTTTCTTT; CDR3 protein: CATRRLRGGTEAFF
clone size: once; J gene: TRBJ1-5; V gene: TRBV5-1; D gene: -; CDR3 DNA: TGCGCCAGCAGCTTGGCCGGGGGAAGCAATCAGCCCCAGCATTTT; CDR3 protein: CASSLAGGSNQPQHF
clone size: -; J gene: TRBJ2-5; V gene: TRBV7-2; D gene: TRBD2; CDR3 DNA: TGTGCCAGCAGCTTTCAGCGGGGCAAAGAGACCCAGTACTTC; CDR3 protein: CASSFQRGKETQYF
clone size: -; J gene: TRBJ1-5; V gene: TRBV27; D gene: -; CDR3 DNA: TGTGCCAGCAGTTTCGGTCATCAGCCCCAGCATTTT; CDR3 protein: CASSFGHQPQHF
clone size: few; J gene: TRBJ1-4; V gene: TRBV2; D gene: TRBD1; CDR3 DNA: TGTGCCAGCAGCTTTACAGGGGTGGACGAAAAACTGTTTTTT; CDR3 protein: CASSFTGVDEKLFF
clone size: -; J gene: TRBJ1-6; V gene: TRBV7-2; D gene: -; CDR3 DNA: TGTGCCAGCAGCTTATTCCCAGGTAGCTCCTATAATTCACCCCTCCACTTT; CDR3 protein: CASSLFPGSSYNSPLHF
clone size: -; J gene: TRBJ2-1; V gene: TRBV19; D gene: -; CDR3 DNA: TGTGCCAGTCAGACGTGGGGGGGCCATAAGGATGAGCAGTTCTTC; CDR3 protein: CASQTWGGHKDEQFF
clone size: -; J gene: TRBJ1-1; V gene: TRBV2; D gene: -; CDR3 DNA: TGTGCCAGCAGTGAACACGAGGGGAGGGTTGGCACTGAAGCTTTCTTT; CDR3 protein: CASSEHEGRVGTEAFF
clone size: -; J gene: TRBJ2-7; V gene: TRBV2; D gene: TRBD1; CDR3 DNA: TGTGCCAGCATGGGGCAGGGGGTTAAGTACGAGCAGTACTTC; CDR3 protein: CASMGQGVKYEQYF
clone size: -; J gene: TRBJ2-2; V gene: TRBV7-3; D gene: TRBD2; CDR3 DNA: TGTGCCAGCAGCTTAAAACTGTCGGGGGGGCGTACCGGGGAGCTGTTTTTT; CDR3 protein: CASSLKLSGGRTGELFF
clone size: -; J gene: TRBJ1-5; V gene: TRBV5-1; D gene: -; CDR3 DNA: TGCGCCAGCAGCTTGGGACAGAATAGCAATCAGCCCCAGCATTTT; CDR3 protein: CASSLGQNSNQPQHF
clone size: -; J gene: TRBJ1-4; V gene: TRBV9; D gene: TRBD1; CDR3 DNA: TGTGCCAGCAGCCCTGGGACAGGAGTTAATGAAAAACTGTTTTTT; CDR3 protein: CASSPGTGVNEKLFF
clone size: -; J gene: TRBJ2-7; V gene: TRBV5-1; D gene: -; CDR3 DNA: TGCGCCAGCAGCTTGGAAGGGCAGGGACTCAACGAGCAGTACTTC; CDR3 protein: CASSLEGQGLNEQYF
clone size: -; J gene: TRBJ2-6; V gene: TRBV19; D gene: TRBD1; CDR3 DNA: TGTGCCAGTAGTATTTGGGCAGGGGGTAACGTCCTGACTTTC; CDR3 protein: CASSIWAGGNVLTF
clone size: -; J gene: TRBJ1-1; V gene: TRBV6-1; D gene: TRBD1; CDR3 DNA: TGTGCCAGCAGTGCGGGACAGCTCTTTGAAGCTTTCTTT; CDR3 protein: CASSAGQLFEAFF
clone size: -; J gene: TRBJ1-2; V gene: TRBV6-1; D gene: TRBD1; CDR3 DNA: TGTGCCAGCAGTGCCTCACAGGGGGACTATGGCTACACCTTC; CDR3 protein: CASSASQGDYGYTF
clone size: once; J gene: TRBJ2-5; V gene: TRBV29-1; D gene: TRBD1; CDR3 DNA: TGCAGCGTCGCTCCGGGACAGATACAAGAGACCCAGTACTTC; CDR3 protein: CSVAPGQIQETQYF
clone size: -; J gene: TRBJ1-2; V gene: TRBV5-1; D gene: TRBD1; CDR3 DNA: TGCGCCAGCAGCGGGACAGTCAACTATGGCTACACCTTC; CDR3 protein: CASSGTVNYGYTF
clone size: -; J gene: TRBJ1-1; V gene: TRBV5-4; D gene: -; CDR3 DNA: TGTGCCAGCAGCTTGTGGCAGGGTCCGAACACTGAAGCTTTCTTT; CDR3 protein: CASSLWQGPNTEAFF
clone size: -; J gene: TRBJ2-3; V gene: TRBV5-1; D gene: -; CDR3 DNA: TGCGCCAGCAGCTTGCCTAGCTCTACCGATACGCAGTATTTT; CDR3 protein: CASSLPSSTDTQYF
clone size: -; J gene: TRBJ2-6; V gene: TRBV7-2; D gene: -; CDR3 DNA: TGTGCCAGCAGCCCAACTAGCTCTGGGGCCAACGTCCTGACTTTC; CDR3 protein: CASSPTSSGANVLTF
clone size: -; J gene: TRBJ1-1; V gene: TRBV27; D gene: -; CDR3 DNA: TGTGCCAGCAGTCCTCGACCGGGTAACACTGAAGCTTTCTTT; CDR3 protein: CASSPRPGNTEAFF
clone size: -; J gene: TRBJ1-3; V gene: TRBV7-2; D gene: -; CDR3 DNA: TGTGCCAGCAGCCTCGACAGCACTCGAGGAAACACCATATATTTT; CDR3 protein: CASSLDSTRGNTIYF
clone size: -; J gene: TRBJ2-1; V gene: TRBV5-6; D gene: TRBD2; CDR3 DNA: TGTGCCAGCAGCTTGGGCGGGGGGGTCAATGAGCAGTTCTTC; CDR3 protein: CASSLGGGVNEQFF
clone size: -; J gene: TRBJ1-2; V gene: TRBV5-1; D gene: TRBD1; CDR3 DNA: TGCGCCAGCAGCCCTAGGGGGCGGAACTATGGCTACACCTTC; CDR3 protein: CASSPRGRNYGYTF
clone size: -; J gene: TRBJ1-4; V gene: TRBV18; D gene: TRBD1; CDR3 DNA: TGTGCCAGCTCACCGCCTACAGGGGCTCGGGAAAAACTGTTTTTT; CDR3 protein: CASSPPTGAREKLFF
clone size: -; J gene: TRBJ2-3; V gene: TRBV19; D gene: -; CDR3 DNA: TGTGCCAGTAGTATCCGGGGGATAGATACGCAGTATTTT; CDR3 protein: CASSIRGIDTQYF
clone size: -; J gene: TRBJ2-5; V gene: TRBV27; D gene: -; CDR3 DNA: TGTGCCAGCAGTTTAAACAGGTGGGGGACCCAGTACTTC; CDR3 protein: CASSLNRWGTQYF
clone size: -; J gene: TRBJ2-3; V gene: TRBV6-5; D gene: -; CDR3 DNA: TGTGCCAGCAATCTACAGGGATGGGCAGATACGCAGTATTTT; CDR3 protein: CASNLQGWADTQYF
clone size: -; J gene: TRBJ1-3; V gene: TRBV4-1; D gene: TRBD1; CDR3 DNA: TGCGCCAGCAGTCATAACAGGGGGAGTTCTGGAAACACCATATATTTT; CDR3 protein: CASSHNRGSSGNTIYF
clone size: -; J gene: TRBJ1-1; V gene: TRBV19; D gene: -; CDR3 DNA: TGTGCCAGTAGTACCCGGACAGTGGGTGGGGGCACTGAAGCTTTCTTT; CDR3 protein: CASSTRTVGGGTEAFF
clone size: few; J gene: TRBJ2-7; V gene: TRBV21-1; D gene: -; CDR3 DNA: TGTGCCAGCAGCGACCGGGACTACACCTACGAGCAGTACTTC; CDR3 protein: CASSDRDYTYEQYF
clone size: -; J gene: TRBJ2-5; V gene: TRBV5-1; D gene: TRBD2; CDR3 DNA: TGCGCCAGCAGCTTAAGCTTGACTAGCGGCCAAGAGACCCAGTACTTC; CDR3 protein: CASSLSLTSGQETQYF
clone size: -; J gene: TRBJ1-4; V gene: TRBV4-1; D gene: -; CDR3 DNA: TGCGCCAGCAGCCATCCCTTCGGGTCAGGGAGGAATGAAAAACTGTTTTTT; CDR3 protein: CASSHPFGSGRNEKLFF